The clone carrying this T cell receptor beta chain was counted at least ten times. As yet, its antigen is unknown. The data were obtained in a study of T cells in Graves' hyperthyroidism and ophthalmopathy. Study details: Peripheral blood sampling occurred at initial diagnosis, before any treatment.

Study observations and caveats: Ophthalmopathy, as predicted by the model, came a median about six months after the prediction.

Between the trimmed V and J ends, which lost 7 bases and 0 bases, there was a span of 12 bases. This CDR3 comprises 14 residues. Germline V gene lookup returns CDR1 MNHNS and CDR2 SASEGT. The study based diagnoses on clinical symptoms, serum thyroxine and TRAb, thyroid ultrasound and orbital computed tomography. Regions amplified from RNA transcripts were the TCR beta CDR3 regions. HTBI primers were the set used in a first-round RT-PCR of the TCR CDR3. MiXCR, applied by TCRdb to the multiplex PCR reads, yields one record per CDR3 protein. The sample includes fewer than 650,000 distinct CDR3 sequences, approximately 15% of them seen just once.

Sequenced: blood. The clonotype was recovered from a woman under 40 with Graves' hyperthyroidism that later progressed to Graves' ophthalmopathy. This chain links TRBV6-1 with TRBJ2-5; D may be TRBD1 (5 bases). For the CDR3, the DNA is TGTGCCAGCACCCTGACAGTAAACCAAGAGACCCAGTACTTC. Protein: CASTLTVNQETQYF.